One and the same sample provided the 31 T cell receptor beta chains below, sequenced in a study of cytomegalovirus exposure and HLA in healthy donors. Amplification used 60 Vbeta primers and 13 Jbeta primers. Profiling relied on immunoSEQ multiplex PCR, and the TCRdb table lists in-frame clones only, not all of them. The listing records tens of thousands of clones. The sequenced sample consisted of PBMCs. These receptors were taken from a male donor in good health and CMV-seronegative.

CDR3 DNA sequence: TGTGCCAGCAGCTCCACCACCGGGACAGGGAGAGCAAATAAGCAGTATTTT. Its protein is CASSSTTGTGRANKQYF. V is TRBV7-3 and J is TRBJ2-3, with 9 bases that match TRBD1. CDR3 length equals 17 residues. In germline, CDR1 is SGHTA, CDR2 FQGTGA. Germline trimming cut 4 bases from V and 11 bases from J; bases unmatched to any gene: 19.

CDR3 sequence: CASSRGGPPYEQYF. CDR3 in DNA: TGTGCCAGCAGTCGGGGAGGGCCCCCCTACGAGCAGTACTTC. The rearrangement joins TRBV6-5 to TRBJ2-7; 7 positions match TRBD2. CDR3 length: 14 residues. V was pared by 5 bases and J by 2 bases, with 6 bases of the junction left unmatched. The germline CDR1 and CDR2 sequences are MNHEY and SVGAGI.

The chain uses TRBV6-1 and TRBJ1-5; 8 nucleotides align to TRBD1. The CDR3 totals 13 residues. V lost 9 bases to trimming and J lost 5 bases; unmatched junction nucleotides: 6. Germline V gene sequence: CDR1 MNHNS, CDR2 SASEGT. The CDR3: CASHMDRDQPQHF. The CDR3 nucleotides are TGTGCCAGTCACATGGACAGGGATCAGCCCCAGCATTTT.

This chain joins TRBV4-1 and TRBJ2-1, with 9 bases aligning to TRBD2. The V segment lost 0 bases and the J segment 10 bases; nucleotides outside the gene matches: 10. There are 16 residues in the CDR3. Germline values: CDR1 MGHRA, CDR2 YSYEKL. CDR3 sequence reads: CASSQEYWREGREQFF. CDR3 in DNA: TGCGCCAGCAGCCAAGAATATTGGCGGGAGGGCCGAGAGCAGTTCTTC.

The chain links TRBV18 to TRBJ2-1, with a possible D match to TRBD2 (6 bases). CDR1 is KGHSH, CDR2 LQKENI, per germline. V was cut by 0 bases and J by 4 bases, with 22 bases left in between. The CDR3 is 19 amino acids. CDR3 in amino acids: CASSPPFVPRGEKYNEQFF. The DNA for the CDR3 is TGTGCCAGCTCACCACCGTTCGTCCCGCGCGGGGAAAAGTACAATGAGCAGTTCTTC. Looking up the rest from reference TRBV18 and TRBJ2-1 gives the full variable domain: NAGVMQNPRHLVRRRGQEARLRCSPMKGHSHVYWYRQLPEEGLKFMVYLQKENIIDESGMPKERFSAEFPKEGPSILRIQQVVRGDSAAYFCASSPPFVPRGEKYNEQFFGPGTRLTVL.

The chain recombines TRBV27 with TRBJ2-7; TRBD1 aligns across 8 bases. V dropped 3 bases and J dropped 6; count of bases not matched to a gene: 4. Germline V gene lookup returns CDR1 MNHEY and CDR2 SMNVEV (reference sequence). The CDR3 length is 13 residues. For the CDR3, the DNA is TGTGCCAGCAGTTTCACAGGGGGAGGCGAGCAGTACTTC. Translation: CASSFTGGGEQYF.

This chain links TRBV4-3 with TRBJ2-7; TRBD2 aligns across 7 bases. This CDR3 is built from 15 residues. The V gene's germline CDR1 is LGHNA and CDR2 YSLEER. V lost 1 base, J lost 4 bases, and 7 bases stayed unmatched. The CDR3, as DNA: TGCGCCAGCAGCCAAGGACTGGGTAGCGGGTACGAGCAGTACTTC. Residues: CASSQGLGSGYEQYF.

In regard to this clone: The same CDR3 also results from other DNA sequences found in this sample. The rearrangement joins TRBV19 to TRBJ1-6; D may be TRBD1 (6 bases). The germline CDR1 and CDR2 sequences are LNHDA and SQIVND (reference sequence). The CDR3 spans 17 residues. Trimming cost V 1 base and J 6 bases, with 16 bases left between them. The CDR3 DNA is TGTGCCAGTAGTATAGCTTCCTGGACAGCGACTAATTCACCCCTCCACTTT. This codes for CASSIASWTATNSPLHF.

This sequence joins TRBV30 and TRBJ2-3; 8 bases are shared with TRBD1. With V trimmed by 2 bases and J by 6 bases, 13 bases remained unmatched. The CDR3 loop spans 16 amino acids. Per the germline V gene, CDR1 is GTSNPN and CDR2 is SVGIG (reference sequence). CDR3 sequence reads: CAWSPAAQYRGDTQYF. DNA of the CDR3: TGTGCCTGGAGTCCGGCAGCCCAATACAGGGGGGATACGCAGTATTTT. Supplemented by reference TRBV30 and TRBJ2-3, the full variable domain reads SQTIHQWPATLVQPVGSPLSLECTVEGTSNPNLYWYRQAAGRGLQLLFYSVGIGQISSEVPQNLSASRPQDRQFILSSKKLLLSDSGFYLCAWSPAAQYRGDTQYFGPGTRLTVL.

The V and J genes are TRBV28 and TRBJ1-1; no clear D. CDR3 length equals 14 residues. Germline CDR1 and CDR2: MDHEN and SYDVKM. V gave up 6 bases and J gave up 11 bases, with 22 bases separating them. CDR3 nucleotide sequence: TGTGCCAGCAGATCTGCTGGGGAAGGCGGGTGGGCTTTCTTT. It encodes CASRSAGEGGWAFF.

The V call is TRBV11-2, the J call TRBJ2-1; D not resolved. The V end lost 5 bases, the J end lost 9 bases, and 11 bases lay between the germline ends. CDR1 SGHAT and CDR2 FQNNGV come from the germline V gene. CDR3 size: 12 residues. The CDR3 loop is CASSTNTVEQFF. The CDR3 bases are TGTGCCAGCAGCACCAATACGGTTGAGCAGTTCTTC.

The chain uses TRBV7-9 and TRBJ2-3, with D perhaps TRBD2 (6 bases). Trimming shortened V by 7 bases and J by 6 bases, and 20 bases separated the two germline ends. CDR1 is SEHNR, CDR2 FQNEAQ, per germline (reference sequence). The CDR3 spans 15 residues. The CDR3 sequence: CASKSRGGGSDTQYF. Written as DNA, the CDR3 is TGTGCCAGCAAGTCGAGGGGAGGAGGATCGGATACGCAGTATTTT.

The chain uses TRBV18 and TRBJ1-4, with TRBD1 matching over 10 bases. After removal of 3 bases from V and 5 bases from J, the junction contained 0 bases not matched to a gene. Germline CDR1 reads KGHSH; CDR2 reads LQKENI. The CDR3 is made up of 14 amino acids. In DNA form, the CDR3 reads TGTGCCAGCTCACCGGGACAGGGGAATGAAAAACTGTTTTTT. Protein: CASSPGQGNEKLFF.

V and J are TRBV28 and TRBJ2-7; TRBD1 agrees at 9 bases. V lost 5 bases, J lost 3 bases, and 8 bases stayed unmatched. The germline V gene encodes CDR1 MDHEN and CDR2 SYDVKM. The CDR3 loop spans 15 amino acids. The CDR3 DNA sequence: TGTGCCAGCAGTCCTGCCGGGACAGGGAACTACGAGCAGTACTTC. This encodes CASSPAGTGNYEQYF. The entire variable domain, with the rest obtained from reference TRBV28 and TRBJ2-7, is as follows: DVKVTQSSRYLVKRTGEKVFLECVQDMDHENMFWYRQDPGLGLRLIYFSYDVKMKEKGDIPEGYSVSREKKERFSLILESASTNQTSMYLCASSPAGTGNYEQYFGPGTRLTVT.

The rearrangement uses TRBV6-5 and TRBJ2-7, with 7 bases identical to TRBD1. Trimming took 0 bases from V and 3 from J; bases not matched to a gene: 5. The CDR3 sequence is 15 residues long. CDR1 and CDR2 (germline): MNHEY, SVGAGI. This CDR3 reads CASSYSTGTDYEQYF. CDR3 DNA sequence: TGTGCCAGCAGTTACTCAACCGGGACAGACTACGAGCAGTACTTC.

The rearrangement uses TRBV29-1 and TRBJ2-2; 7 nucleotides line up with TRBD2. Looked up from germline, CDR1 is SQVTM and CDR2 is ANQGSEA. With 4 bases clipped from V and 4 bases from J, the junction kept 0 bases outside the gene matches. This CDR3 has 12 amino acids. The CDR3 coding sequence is TGCAGCGTTGGGGGGGGCACCGGGGAGCTGTTTTTT. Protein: CSVGGGTGELFF.

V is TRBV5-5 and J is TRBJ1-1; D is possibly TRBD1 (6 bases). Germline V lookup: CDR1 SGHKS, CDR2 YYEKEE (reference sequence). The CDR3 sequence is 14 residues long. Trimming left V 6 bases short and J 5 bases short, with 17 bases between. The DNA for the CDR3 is TGTGCCAGCACCAGCTGGGGGGGGCAGACTGAAGCTTTCTTT. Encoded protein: CASTSWGGQTEAFF.

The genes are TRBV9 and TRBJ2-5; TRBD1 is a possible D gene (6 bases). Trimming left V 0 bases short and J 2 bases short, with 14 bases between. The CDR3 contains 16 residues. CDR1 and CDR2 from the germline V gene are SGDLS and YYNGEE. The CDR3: CASSVAPQGSQETQYF. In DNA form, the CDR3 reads TGTGCCAGCAGCGTAGCACCACAGGGTAGTCAAGAGACCCAGTACTTC.

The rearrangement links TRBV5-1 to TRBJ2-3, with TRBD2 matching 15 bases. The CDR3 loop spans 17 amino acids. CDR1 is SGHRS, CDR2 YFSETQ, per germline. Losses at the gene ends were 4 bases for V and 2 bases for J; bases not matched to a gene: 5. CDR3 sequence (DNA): TGCGCCAGCAGCGCCGGGACTAGCGGGGGGAACACAGATACGCAGTATTTT. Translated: CASSAGTSGGNTDTQYF.

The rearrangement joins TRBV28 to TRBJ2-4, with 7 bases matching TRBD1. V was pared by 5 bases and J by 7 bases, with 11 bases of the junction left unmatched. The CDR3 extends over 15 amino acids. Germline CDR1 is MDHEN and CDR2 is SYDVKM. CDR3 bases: TGTGCCAGCAGTCCCATCGCAGGGGGTGAGAACATTCAGTACTTC. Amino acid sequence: CASSPIAGGENIQYF.

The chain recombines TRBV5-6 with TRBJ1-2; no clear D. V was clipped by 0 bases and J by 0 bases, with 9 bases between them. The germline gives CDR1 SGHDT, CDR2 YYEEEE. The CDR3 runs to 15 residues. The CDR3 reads CASSLVAKANYGYTF. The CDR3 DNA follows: TGTGCCAGCAGCTTGGTGGCAAAAGCTAACTATGGCTACACCTTC.

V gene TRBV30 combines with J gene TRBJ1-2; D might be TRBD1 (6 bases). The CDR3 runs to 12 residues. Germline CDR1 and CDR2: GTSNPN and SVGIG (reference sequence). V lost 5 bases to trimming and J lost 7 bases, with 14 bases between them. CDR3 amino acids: CAWGGGRGGYTF. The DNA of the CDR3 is TGTGCCTGGGGCGGGGGCAGGGGTGGCTACACCTTC.

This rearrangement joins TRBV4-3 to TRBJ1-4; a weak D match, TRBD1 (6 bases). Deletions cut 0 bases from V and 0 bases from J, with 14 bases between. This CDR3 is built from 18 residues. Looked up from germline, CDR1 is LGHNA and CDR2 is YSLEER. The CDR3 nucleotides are TGCGCCAGCAGCCAAGATCTCCAGGGGATAACAACTAATGAAAAACTGTTTTTT. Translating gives CASSQDLQGITTNEKLFF.

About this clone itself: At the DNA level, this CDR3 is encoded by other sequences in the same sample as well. CDR3: CASSYIGQLNSPLHF. CDR3 nucleotide sequence: TGTGCCAGCAGTTACATAGGACAGCTTAATTCACCCCTCCACTTT. The V call is TRBV6-6, the J call TRBJ1-6; a possible D gene is TRBD1 (6 bases). From germline, CDR1 is MNHNY and CDR2 SVGAGI (reference sequence). CDR3 length: 15 amino acids. V was cut by 2 bases and J by 6 bases, with 11 bases left in between.

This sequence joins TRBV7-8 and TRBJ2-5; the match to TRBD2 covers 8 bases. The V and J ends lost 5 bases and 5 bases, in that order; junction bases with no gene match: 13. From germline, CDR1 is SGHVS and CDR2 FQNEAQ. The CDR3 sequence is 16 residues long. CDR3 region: CASSARDGGALETQYF. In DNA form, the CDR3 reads TGTGCCAGCAGCGCTCGAGACGGGGGGGCTCTCGAGACCCAGTACTTC.

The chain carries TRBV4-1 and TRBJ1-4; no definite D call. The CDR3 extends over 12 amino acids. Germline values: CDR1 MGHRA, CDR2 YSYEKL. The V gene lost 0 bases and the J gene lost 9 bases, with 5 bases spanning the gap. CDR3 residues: CASSQDGQKLFF. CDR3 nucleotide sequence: TGCGCCAGCAGCCAAGATGGGCAAAAACTGTTTTTT.

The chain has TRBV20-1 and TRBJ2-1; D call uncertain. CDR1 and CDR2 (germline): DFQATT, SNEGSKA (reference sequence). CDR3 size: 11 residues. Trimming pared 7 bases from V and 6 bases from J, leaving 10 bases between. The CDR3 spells CSGSRSNEQFF. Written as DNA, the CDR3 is TGCAGTGGTAGCAGATCCAATGAGCAGTTCTTC.

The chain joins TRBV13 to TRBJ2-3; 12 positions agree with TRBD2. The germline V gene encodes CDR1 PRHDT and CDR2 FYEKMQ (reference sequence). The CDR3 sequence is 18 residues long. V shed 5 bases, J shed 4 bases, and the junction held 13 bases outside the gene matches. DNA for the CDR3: TGTGCCAGCAGCCGTCTCACCTCTCTAGCGGGGGGGGCAGATACGCAGTATTTT. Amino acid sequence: CASSRLTSLAGGADTQYF.

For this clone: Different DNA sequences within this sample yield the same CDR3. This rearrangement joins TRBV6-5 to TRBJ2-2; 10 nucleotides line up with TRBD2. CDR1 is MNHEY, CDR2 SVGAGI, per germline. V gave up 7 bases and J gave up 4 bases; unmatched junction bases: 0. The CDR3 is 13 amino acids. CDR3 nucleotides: TGTGCCAGCACTAGCGGGGGCACCGGGGAGCTGTTTTTT. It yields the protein CASTSGGTGELFF.

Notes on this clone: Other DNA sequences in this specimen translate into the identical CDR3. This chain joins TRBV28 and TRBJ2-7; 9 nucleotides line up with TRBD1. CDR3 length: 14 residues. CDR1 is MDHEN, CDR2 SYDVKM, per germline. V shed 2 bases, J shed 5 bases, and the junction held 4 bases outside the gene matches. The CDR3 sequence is CASSLGQGSHEQYF. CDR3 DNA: TGTGCCAGCAGTTTAGGACAGGGGTCCCACGAGCAGTACTTC.

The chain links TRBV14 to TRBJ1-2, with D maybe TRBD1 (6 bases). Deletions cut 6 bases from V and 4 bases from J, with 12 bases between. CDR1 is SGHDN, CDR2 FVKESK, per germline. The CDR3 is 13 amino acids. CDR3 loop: CASSWGQGYGYTF. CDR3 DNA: TGTGCCAGCAGTTGGGGGCAGGGCTATGGCTACACCTTC.